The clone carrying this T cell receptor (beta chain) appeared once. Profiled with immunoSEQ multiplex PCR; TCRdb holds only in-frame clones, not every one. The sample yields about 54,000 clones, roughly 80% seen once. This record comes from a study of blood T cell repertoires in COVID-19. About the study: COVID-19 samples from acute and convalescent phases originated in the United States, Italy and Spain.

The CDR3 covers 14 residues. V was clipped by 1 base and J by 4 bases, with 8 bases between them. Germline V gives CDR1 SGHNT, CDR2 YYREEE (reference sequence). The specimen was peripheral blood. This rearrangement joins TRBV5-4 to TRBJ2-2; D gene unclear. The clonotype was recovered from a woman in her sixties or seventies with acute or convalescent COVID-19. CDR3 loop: CASSLSSVTGELFF. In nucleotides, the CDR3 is TGTGCCAGCAGCTTGTCAAGCGTCACCGGGGAGCTGTTTTTT.